This T cell receptor (beta chain) is drawn from a study of human T cells and chemical hapten exposure. Study background: The patients were mostly female; they had alopecia areata, totalis or universalis.

This clonotype appeared a few times. Time point indicated: patch test 2, 6 weeks after DPC sensitization. Treatment of the sample: therapeutic diphenylcyclopropenone sensitization with weekly scalp DPC. The CDR3 has 15 amino acids. Trimming left V 3 bases short and J 5 bases short, with 13 bases between. Germline V gene data show CDR1 as KGHDR and CDR2 as SFDVKD. Authors' processing steps: Around 97,000 TCRs per sample was the median, with a range of roughly 20,000 to 750,000. Each CDR3 protein gets one entry after TCRdb re-called the RACE reads with MiXCR. The V and J calls and clone size are TCRdb's, not the authors'. This sample has roughly 92,000 distinct CDR3 sequences, with roughly 11% found just once.

This chain links TRBV24-1 with TRBJ1-5; D call uncertain. The sample here was whole blood, taken in connection with sensitization to the hapten diphenylcyclopropenone (DPC). The sequence was obtained from a woman aged 40-49 years with alopecia areata. Some clones in this sample may be carry-over from other donors' samples. In DNA form, the CDR3 reads TGTGCCACCAGTGATGAGGGCGGAGGAGATCAGCCCCAGCATTTT. It encodes CATSDEGGGDQPQHF.